This is a list of T cell receptor beta chains from one sample in a study of blood T cells in healthy people across ages. Each CDR3 protein is one row after TCRdb ran MiXCR on the 5' RACE reads. The sample has 850,000 to 1,300,000 distinct CDR3 sequences, around 45% seen once. Material for sequencing was blood. The receptors were gathered from an older woman in good health. The CDR3 runs from the conserved cysteine through the conserved F or W. Each record gives: CDR3 DNA, CDR3 protein, D gene, clone size, V gene, J gene. The D gene is left open where the match is weak. A clone size is listed for some rows: how often the clone was seen (once, few, many), or a class if it is expanded.

CDR3nt: TGTGCCAGCAGCAGCGGGAGGCTTAACAATGAGCAGTACTTC
CDR3aa: CASSSGRLNNEQYF
d_gene: TRBD2
abundance: NA
v_gene: TRBV6-2/TRBV6-3
j_gene: TRBJ2-5

CDR3nt: TGTGCCAGCAGTCCGAATCAGCGGCTAGGCACAGATACGCAGTATTTT
CDR3aa: CASSPNQRLGTDTQYF
d_gene: NA
abundance: few
v_gene: TRBV27
j_gene: TRBJ2-3

CDR3nt: TGCAGTGCTGAGGGGCGGGGGGGTGAAAAACTGTTTTTT
CDR3aa: CSAEGRGGEKLFF
d_gene: NA
abundance: few
v_gene: TRBV20-1
j_gene: TRBJ1-4

CDR3nt: TGTGCCAGCAGTGAACGAGGGGACGGAAAACTGTTTTTT
CDR3aa: CASSERGDGKLFF
d_gene: NA
abundance: NA
v_gene: TRBV6-1
j_gene: TRBJ1-4

CDR3nt: TGTGCCAGCGCCTCAGCGTCAAGAGGGGGCGATGAGCAGTTCTTC
CDR3aa: CASASASRGGDEQFF
d_gene: TRBD1
abundance: few
v_gene: TRBV9
j_gene: TRBJ2-1

CDR3nt: TGTGCCAGCAGACCGGGACTAGCGGGCCAGCAGTACTTC
CDR3aa: CASRPGLAGQQYF
d_gene: TRBD2
abundance: NA
v_gene: TRBV2
j_gene: TRBJ2-7

CDR3nt: TGTGCCAGCTCAAGAGGTGGCCAGCTGGGGGCGGAGTACTTC
CDR3aa: CASSRGGQLGAEYF
d_gene: NA
abundance: NA
v_gene: TRBV25-1
j_gene: TRBJ2-5

CDR3nt: TGTGCCAGCAGCGCAATTCAAGAGACCCAGTACTTC
CDR3aa: CASSAIQETQYF
d_gene: NA
abundance: few
v_gene: TRBV12-3/TRBV12-4
j_gene: TRBJ2-5

CDR3nt: TGCAGTGCTAGGTCTCCCATGAACACTGAAGCTTTCTTT
CDR3aa: CSARSPMNTEAFF
d_gene: NA
abundance: NA
v_gene: TRBV20-1
j_gene: TRBJ1-1

CDR3nt: TGTGCCAGCAGCCATGGGGCTAGCATCTCCTACGAGCAGTACTTC
CDR3aa: CASSHGASISYEQYF
d_gene: NA
abundance: few
v_gene: TRBV3-1
j_gene: TRBJ2-7

CDR3nt: TGTGCCAGCGGCGAAAAGGTGGTGTCCTACGAGCAGTACTTC
CDR3aa: CASGEKVVSYEQYF
d_gene: NA
abundance: NA
v_gene: TRBV21-1
j_gene: TRBJ2-7

CDR3nt: TGTGCCAGCAGCACTGTGGGACACCGGATCACTGAAGCTTTCTTT
CDR3aa: CASSTVGHRITEAFF
d_gene: NA
abundance: few
v_gene: TRBV7-8
j_gene: TRBJ1-1

CDR3nt: TGTGCCAGCAGCCCCGGCCGGGGCGGGAACACTGAAGCTTTCTTT
CDR3aa: CASSPGRGGNTEAFF
d_gene: NA
abundance: NA
v_gene: TRBV11-1
j_gene: TRBJ1-1

CDR3nt: TGTGCCAGCAGTTTAGCGACAGGGTTTAGATCCTACGAGCAGTACTTC
CDR3aa: CASSLATGFRSYEQYF
d_gene: TRBD1
abundance: NA
v_gene: TRBV12-3/TRBV12-4
j_gene: TRBJ2-7

CDR3nt: TGCGCCAGCAGCATATCCGGGACGGTTTACTACGAGCAGTACTTC
CDR3aa: CASSISGTVYYEQYF
d_gene: NA
abundance: many
v_gene: TRBV5-1
j_gene: TRBJ2-7

CDR3nt: TGCAGTGCTAGAGATCCGAACAGGGGAGGATCCTATAATTCACCCCTCCACTTT
CDR3aa: CSARDPNRGGSYNSPLHF
d_gene: TRBD1
abundance: NA
v_gene: TRBV20-1
j_gene: TRBJ1-6

CDR3nt: TGCGCCAGCAGCCAAGAACGGATTACAGGGAAGAATGAGCAGTTCTTC
CDR3aa: CASSQERITGKNEQFF
d_gene: NA
abundance: few
v_gene: TRBV4-1
j_gene: TRBJ2-1

CDR3nt: TGCAGTGCTCCTCGGTACCCGGGGGAGACCCAGTACTTC
CDR3aa: CSAPRYPGETQYF
d_gene: NA
abundance: few
v_gene: TRBV20-1
j_gene: TRBJ2-5

CDR3nt: TGTGCCAGCAGCTCGGACTTCCGCTCCTACAATGAGCAGTTCTTC
CDR3aa: CASSSDFRSYNEQFF
d_gene: NA
abundance: NA
v_gene: TRBV7-2
j_gene: TRBJ2-1

CDR3nt: TGTGCCAGCAGCCCCAGGCCCGGGGGGCCCTCTGGAAACACCATATATTTT
CDR3aa: CASSPRPGGPSGNTIYF
d_gene: NA
abundance: NA
v_gene: TRBV3-1
j_gene: TRBJ1-3

CDR3nt: TGCGCCAGCAGCCAACCAGGGACTAGCGGAGGGAATGAGCAGTTCTTC
CDR3aa: CASSQPGTSGGNEQFF
d_gene: TRBD2
abundance: NA
v_gene: TRBV4-1
j_gene: TRBJ2-1

CDR3nt: TGTGCCAGCAGCTTCGGCGGGAGGAACACAGATACGCAGTATTTT
CDR3aa: CASSFGGRNTDTQYF
d_gene: TRBD2
abundance: few
v_gene: TRBV7-9
j_gene: TRBJ2-3

CDR3nt: TGTGCCAGCAGTCCACAGGGTTATAGCAATCAGCCCCAGCATTTT
CDR3aa: CASSPQGYSNQPQHF
d_gene: NA
abundance: NA
v_gene: TRBV28
j_gene: TRBJ1-5

CDR3nt: TGTGCCAGCCAAGGCCAAATTAATGGTGGGGCCAACGTCCTGACTTTC
CDR3aa: CASQGQINGGANVLTF
d_gene: NA
abundance: NA
v_gene: TRBV13
j_gene: TRBJ2-6

CDR3nt: TGTGTCAGCAGGCAGTCCGGGACAGCCTACGAGCAGTACTTC
CDR3aa: CVSRQSGTAYEQYF
d_gene: TRBD1
abundance: NA
v_gene: TRBV7-9
j_gene: TRBJ2-7